This TCR beta chain is from a study of cytomegalovirus exposure and HLA in healthy donors. Germline trimming cut 4 bases from V and 10 bases from J; bases unmatched to any gene: 10. CDR3 size: 14 residues. CDR1 KGHSH and CDR2 LQKENI come from the germline V gene. Amplification used 60 Vbeta primers and 13 Jbeta primers. Libraries were prepared by immunoSEQ multiplex PCR; TCRdb keeps only in-frame clonotypes and omits some of them. There are approximately 190,000 clones in the sample; 77% occur only once, and 2% to 2.5% lies in the top ten. Study conclusions and caveats: According to a later analysis, most TCR beta chains associated with CMV appeared HLA-restricted. Among TCR beta chains, those listed as cytomegalovirus-associated numbered some 160.

Points on this clone: What it binds is unknown.

Sequenced input: PBMCs. V usage is TRBV18 and J usage is TRBJ2-1; 7 positions agree with TRBD2. This TCR was sampled from a woman aged 25-40 years in good health and CMV-seropositive. The CDR3 coding sequence is TGTGCCAGCTCACTTGGGACTAAGAACCTCGAGCAGTTCTTC. Amino acids: CASSLGTKNLEQFF.